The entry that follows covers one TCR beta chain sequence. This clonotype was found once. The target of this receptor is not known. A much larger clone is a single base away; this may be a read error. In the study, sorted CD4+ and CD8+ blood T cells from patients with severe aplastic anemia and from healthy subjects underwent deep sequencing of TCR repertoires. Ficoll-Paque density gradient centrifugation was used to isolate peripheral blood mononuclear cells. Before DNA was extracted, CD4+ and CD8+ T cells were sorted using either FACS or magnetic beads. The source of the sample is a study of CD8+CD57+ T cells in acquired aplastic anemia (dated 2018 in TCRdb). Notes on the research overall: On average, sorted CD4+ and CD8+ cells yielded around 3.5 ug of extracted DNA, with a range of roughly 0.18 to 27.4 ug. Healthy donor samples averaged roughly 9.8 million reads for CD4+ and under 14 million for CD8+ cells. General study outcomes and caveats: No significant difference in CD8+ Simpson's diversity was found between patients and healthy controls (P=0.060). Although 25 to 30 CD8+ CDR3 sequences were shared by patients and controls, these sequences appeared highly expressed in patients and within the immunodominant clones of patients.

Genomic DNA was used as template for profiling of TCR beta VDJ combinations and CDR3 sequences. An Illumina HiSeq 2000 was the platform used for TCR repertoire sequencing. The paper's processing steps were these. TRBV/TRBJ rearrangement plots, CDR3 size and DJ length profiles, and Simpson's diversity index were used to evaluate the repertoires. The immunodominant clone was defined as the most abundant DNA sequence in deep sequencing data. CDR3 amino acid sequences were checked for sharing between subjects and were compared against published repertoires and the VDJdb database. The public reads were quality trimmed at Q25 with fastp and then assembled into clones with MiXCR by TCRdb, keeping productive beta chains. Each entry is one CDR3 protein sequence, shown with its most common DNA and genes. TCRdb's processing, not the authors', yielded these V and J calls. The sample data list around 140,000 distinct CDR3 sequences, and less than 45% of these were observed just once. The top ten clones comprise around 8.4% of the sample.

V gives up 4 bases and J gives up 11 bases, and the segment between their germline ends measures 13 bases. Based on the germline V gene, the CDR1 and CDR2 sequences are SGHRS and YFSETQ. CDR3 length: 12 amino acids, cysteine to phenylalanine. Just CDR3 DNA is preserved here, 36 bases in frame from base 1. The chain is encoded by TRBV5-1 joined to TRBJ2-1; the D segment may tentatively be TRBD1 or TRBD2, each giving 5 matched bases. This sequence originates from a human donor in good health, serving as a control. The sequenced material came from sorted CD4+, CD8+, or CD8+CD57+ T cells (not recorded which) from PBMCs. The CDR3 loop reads CASSPSRDQQFF. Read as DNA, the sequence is TGCGCCAGCAGCCCCAGCAGGGACCAGCAGTTCTTC.